What follows are 15 T cell receptor beta chains derived from one specimen sequenced in a study of T cell responses to AZD1222 COVID-19 vaccine. The data were produced by immunoSEQ multiplex PCR, yet TCRdb's version contains in-frame clones alone and is incomplete. The data contain over 110,000 clones, about nine tenths of them seen just once; the ten biggest clones take up about 1.5%. The sample here was peripheral blood, taken on day 0 of AZD1222 vaccination. Receptors originate from an adult in good health.

CDR3 amino acids: CASSLKGDRNQPQHF. The CDR3 DNA follows: TGTGCCAGCAGTTTAAAAGGGGACCGCAATCAGCCCCAGCATTTT. This chain joins TRBV27 and TRBJ1-5; possibly TRBD1 for D (5 bases). CDR1 and CDR2 (germline): MNHEY, SMNVEV (reference sequence). The CDR3 consists of 15 residues. V was cut by 2 bases and J by 2 bases, with 10 bases left in between.

The chain joins TRBV5-1 to TRBJ1-2, with D uncertain. Trimming shortened V by 0 bases and J by 3 bases, and 12 bases separated the two germline ends. Germline assignment: CDR1 SGHRS and CDR2 YFSETQ. This CDR3 is built from 15 residues. The CDR3 bases are TGCGCCAGCAGCTTGGCCGTTGGGGATTACTATGGCTACACCTTC. Amino acid sequence: CASSLAVGDYYGYTF.

The chain recombines TRBV14 with TRBJ1-6; a possible D gene is TRBD1 (6 bases). The CDR3 runs to 15 residues. V was clipped by 4 bases and J by 7 bases, with 14 bases between them. Germline CDR1 SGHDN, CDR2 FVKESK. CDR3 DNA: TGTGCCAGCAGCCGGAAGGACAGTTTCAATTCACCCCTCCACTTT. The encoded protein is CASSRKDSFNSPLHF.

The genes are TRBV7-9 and TRBJ1-1, with D possibly being TRBD1 (5 bases). V was trimmed by 4 bases and J by 2 bases, leaving 11 bases between them. Per germline, CDR1 SEHNR and CDR2 FQNEAQ (reference sequence). The length of the CDR3 is 14 residues. The CDR3 region has the DNA TGTGCCAGCAGCTCGGGACGGATAAACACTGAAGCTTTCTTT. Amino acids: CASSSGRINTEAFF.

This sequence joins TRBV5-8 and TRBJ2-5; 13 nucleotides agree with TRBD2. The germline CDR1 and CDR2 sequences are SGHTS and YDEGEE. This CDR3 comprises 15 residues. J lost 5 bases, V lost 6 bases, and 7 bases had no gene match. The CDR3 loop is CASKMGTSGMETQYF. CDR3 coding DNA: TGTGCCAGCAAGATGGGGACTAGCGGGATGGAGACCCAGTACTTC.

The chain employs TRBV27 and TRBJ1-2, with D uncertain. The CDR3 totals 13 residues. CDR1 MNHEY and CDR2 SMNVEV come from the germline V gene (reference sequence). Deletions cut 7 bases from V and 2 bases from J, with 11 bases between. The CDR3 nucleotides are TGTGCCAGCAAGAAAATAACCAACTATGGCTACACCTTC. Encoded protein: CASKKITNYGYTF.

The gene calls are TRBV19 and TRBJ1-6, with TRBD1 matching 8 bases. The J segment lost 7 bases and the V segment lost 6 bases, leaving 11 bases of the junction unmatched. This CDR3 has 16 residues. Germline V gives CDR1 LNHDA, CDR2 SQIVND (reference sequence). The CDR3 bases are TGTGCCAGTAGCCCTGGAGCCGACAGGGGCAATTCACCCCTCCACTTT. This gives the protein CASSPGADRGNSPLHF.

The V and J genes are TRBV4-1 and TRBJ1-2; 8 bases are a match to TRBD1. Trimming at V came to 6 bases and at J to 4 bases, leaving 10 bases not matched to a gene. Germline V gene data show CDR1 as MGHRA and CDR2 as YSYEKL. The CDR3 covers 15 residues. The CDR3 loop is CASRHTPGGFYGYTF. CDR3 DNA: TGCGCCAGCAGGCATACGCCAGGGGGCTTCTATGGCTACACCTTC.

V is TRBV5-4 and J is TRBJ2-2; D is unresolved. The V and J ends lost 1 base and 4 bases respectively, with 11 bases between them. CDR3 length: 15 residues. The germline gives CDR1 SGHNT, CDR2 YYREEE (reference sequence). Here the CDR3 DNA reads TGTGCCAGCAGCTTGAATCGCGGAACCACCGGGGAGCTGTTTTTT. Its protein product is CASSLNRGTTGELFF.

This rearrangement joins TRBV28 to TRBJ2-1; D unclear. The V gene lost 3 bases and the J gene lost 1 base, with 10 bases spanning the gap. The CDR3 is 15 residues long. Germline V gene sequence: CDR1 MDHEN, CDR2 SYDVKM. CDR3 sequence reads: CASSFLGLSYNEQFF. CDR3 DNA sequence: TGTGCCAGCAGTTTTTTAGGGCTGTCCTACAATGAGCAGTTCTTC.

The CDR3 DNA follows: TGTGCCAGCAGCAGCGCAGTTCCCAACGAGCAGTACTTC. Encoded protein: CASSSAVPNEQYF. The V gene is TRBV5-5, the J gene TRBJ2-7; D gene unclear. Trimming removed 4 bases from V and 5 bases from J, with 13 bases in between. The CDR3 spans 13 residues. Germline V lookup: CDR1 SGHKS, CDR2 YYEKEE (reference sequence).

The chain carries TRBV7-2 and TRBJ2-2; TRBD1 agrees at 8 bases. Germline CDR1 SGHTA, CDR2 FQGNSA. The CDR3 length is 17 residues. V lost 3 bases and J lost 4; bases outside the gene matches: 10. CDR3 bases: TGTGCCAGCAGCTTCAGGAGTAGGACAGGGTCCACCGGGGAGCTGTTTTTT. It codes for CASSFRSRTGSTGELFF.

This clone showed up just once. This chain uses TRBV27 with TRBJ1-5; D is perhaps TRBD1 (5 bases). The CDR3 contains 13 residues. The germline V gene has CDR1 MNHEY and CDR2 SMNVEV (reference sequence). Trimming stripped 4 bases from V and 11 bases from J, with 15 bases between. The CDR3 here is CASSWGVLGTQHF. The CDR3 coding sequence is TGTGCCAGCAGTTGGGGGGTCCTTGGGACCCAGCATTTT.

The rearrangement uses TRBV5-1 and TRBJ1-1, with D unclear. Germline V gene lookup returns CDR1 SGHRS and CDR2 YFSETQ. The ends were cut back, 0 bases at V and 3 bases at J, with 9 bases in the middle. There are 14 residues in the CDR3. The CDR3 here is CASSLVGWYTEAFF. CDR3 DNA: TGCGCCAGCAGCTTGGTAGGGTGGTACACTGAAGCTTTCTTT.

The chain combines TRBV5-1 with TRBJ1-1, with a tentative D call TRBD1 (6 bases). This CDR3 contains 16 residues. Trimming stripped 0 bases from V and 1 base from J, with 13 bases between. Germline V gene sequence: CDR1 SGHRS, CDR2 YFSETQ. In nucleotides, the CDR3 is TGCGCCAGCAGCTTGGGCGAATGGGGGCGGAACACTGAAGCTTTCTTT. Encoded protein: CASSLGEWGRNTEAFF.